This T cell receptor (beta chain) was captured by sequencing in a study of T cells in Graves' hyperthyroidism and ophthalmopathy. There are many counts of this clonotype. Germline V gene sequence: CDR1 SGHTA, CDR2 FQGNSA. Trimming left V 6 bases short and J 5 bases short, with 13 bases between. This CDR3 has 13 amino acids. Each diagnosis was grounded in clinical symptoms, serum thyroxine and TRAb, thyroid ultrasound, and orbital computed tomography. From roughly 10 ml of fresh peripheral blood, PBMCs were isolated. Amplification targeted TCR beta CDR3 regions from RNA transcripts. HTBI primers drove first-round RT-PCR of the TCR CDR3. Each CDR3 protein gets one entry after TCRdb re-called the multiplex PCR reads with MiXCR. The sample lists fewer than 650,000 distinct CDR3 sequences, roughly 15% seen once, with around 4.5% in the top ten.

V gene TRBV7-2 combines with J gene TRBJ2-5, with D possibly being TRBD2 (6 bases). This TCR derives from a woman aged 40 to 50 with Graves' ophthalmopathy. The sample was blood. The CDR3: CASSRRDSETQYF. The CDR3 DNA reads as TGTGCCAGCAGTCGTCGGGACTCCGAGACCCAGTACTTC. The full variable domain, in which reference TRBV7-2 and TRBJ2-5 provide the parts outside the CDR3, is GAGVSQSPSNKVTEKGKDVELRCDPISGHTALYWYRQSLGQGLEFLIYFQGNSAPDKSGLPSDRFSAERTGGSVSTLTIQRTQQEDSAVYLCASSRRDSETQYFGPGTRLLVL.